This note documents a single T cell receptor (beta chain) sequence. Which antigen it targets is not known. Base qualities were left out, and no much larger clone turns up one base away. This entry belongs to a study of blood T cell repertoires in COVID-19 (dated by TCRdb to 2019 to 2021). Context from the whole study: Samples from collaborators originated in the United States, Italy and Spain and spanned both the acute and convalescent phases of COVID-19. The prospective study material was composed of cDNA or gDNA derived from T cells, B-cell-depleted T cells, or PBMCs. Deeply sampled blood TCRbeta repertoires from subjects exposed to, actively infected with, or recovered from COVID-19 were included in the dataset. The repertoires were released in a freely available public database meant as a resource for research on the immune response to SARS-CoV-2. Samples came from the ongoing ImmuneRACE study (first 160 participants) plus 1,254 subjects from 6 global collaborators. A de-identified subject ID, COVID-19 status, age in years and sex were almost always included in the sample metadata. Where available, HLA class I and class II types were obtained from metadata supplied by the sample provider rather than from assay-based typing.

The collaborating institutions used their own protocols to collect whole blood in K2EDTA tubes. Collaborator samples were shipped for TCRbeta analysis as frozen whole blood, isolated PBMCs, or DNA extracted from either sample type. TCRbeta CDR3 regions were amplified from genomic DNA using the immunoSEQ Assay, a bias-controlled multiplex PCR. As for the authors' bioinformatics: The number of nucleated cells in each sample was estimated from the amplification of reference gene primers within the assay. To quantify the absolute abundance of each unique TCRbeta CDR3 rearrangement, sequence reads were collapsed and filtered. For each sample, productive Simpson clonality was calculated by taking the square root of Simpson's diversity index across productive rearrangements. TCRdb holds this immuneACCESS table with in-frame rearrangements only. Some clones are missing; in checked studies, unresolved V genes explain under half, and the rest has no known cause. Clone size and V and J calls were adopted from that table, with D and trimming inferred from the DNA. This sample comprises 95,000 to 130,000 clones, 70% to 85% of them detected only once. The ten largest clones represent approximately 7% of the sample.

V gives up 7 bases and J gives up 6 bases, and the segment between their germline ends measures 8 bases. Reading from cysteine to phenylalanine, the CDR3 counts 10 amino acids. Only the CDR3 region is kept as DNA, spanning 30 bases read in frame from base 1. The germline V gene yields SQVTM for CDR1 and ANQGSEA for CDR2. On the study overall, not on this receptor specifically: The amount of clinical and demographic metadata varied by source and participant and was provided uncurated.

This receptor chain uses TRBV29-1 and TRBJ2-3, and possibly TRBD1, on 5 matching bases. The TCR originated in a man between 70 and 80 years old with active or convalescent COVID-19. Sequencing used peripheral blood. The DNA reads TGCAGCGCCAGGGTGGATACGCAGTATTTT. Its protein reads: CSARVDTQYF.